What follows are 26 T cell receptor beta chains derived from one specimen sequenced in a study of shared clonotypes between healthy human individuals. Data came from immunoSEQ multiplex PCR; TCRdb stores just in-frame clones and leaves some out. The sample lists millions of clones, about 92% occurring once. Sequencing was performed on naive CD4+ T cells sorted from blood. Subset described: CD45RA+ positively selected. All receptors derive from a man between 18 and 35 years old in good health.

This clone was detected only once. The V and J genes are TRBV7-8 and TRBJ2-2; TRBD2 matches at 10 bases. Per germline, CDR1 SGHVS and CDR2 FQNEAQ. This CDR3 has 15 amino acids. V shed 3 bases and J 6 bases; nucleotides not matched to a gene: 4. CDR3 sequence reads: CASSLRLAGPGELFF. CDR3 sequence (DNA): TGTGCCAGCAGCTTGAGACTAGCGGGCCCCGGGGAGCTGTTTTTT.

The chain carries TRBV11-2 and TRBJ2-2; D could derive from TRBD1 or TRBD2 (6 bases each). The CDR3 length is 14 residues. Germline V gene sequence: CDR1 SGHAT, CDR2 FQNNGV. Trimming removed 7 bases from V and 4 bases from J, with 13 bases in between. The CDR3 region is CASNSGGGTGELFF. The CDR3 coding sequence is TGTGCCAGCAACTCAGGAGGGGGCACCGGGGAGCTGTTTTTT.

The CDR3 DNA reads TGTGCCTGGATTCAGGGCAGCACAACTTCACCCCTCCACTTT. This encodes CAWIQGSTTSPLHF. The chain is built from TRBV30 and TRBJ1-6, with a possible D match to TRBD1 (5 bases). The V gene lost 4 bases and the J gene lost 9 bases, with 16 bases spanning the gap. The CDR3 has 14 residues. From germline, CDR1 is GTSNPN and CDR2 SVGIG (reference sequence).

The chain employs TRBV25-1 and TRBJ2-3; unclear D gene. Germline CDR1 is MGHDK and CDR2 is SYGVNS. The V gene lost 6 bases and the J gene lost 1 base, with 8 bases spanning the gap. There are 13 residues in the CDR3. The CDR3 DNA reads as TGTGCCAGCAGCAGCACTGGCACAGATACGCAGTATTTT. Translation: CASSSTGTDTQYF. Complete variable domain (other parts from reference TRBV25-1 and TRBJ2-3): EADIYQTPRYLVIGTGKKITLECSQTMGHDKMYWYQQDPGMELHLIHYSYGVNSTEKGDLSSESTVSRIRTEHFPLTLESARPSHTSQYLCASSSTGTDTQYFGPGTRLTVL.

This sequence joins TRBV6-1 and TRBJ1-6; 8 bases agree with TRBD1. This CDR3 is built from 16 residues. The V gene's germline CDR1 is MNHNS and CDR2 SASEGT. The V and J ends lost 3 bases and 10 bases, in that order; junction bases with no gene match: 11. The CDR3 reads CASSDDLTGAGSPLHF. CDR3 DNA: TGTGCCAGCAGTGACGACTTGACAGGGGCGGGATCACCCCTCCACTTT.

This chain connects TRBV25-1 to TRBJ1-2; D call uncertain. CDR3 length: 12 amino acids. The germline gives CDR1 MGHDK, CDR2 SYGVNS. Trimming took off 0 bases at V and 5 bases at J, with 4 bases between the two ends. The CDR3: CASSEYAYGYTF. CDR3 nucleotides: TGTGCCAGCAGTGAATATGCTTATGGCTACACCTTC.

With respect to this clone: The junction departs from germline at one end; a sequencing error may be responsible. The chain has TRBV7-7 and TRBJ2-2; 8 nucleotides align to TRBD2. Germline CDR1 reads SSHAT; CDR2 reads FNYEAQ (reference sequence). The CDR3 runs 14 residues. The CDR3 spells CASSLGGGTGELFF. The CDR3 DNA reads as TGTGCTAGCAGCTTAGGCGGGGGGACCGGGGAGCTGTTTTTT.

This clone has only one observation. The V call is TRBV6-6, the J call TRBJ2-7; 7 positions agree with TRBD1. Germline CDR1 reads MNHNY; CDR2 reads SVGAGI (reference sequence). V lost 1 base, J lost 2 bases, and 2 bases stayed unmatched. This CDR3 has 14 amino acids. CDR3 sequence (DNA): TGTGCCAGCAGTTACTTCCAGGGGGCCTACGAGCAGTACTTC. Protein product: CASSYFQGAYEQYF.

This clone was observed once. The chain carries TRBV5-6 and TRBJ2-7; TRBD2 agrees at 8 bases. The CDR3 loop spans 17 amino acids. The germline gives CDR1 SGHDT, CDR2 YYEEEE. V shed 0 bases and J 4 bases; nucleotides not matched to a gene: 12. Written as DNA, the CDR3 is TGTGCCAGCAGCTTGGAGGGGCCGGGGCGGGGGGCTTACGAGCAGTACTTC. Its protein is CASSLEGPGRGAYEQYF. Combining the CDR3 with reference TRBV5-6 and TRBJ2-7 gives the whole variable domain DAGVTQSPTHLIKTRGQQVTLRCSPKSGHDTVSWYQQALGQGPQFIFQYYEEEERQRGNFPDRFSGHQFPNYSSELNVNALLLGDSALYLCASSLEGPGRGAYEQYFGPGTRLTVT.

CDR3 in amino acids: CATSKGGVNTEAFF. The CDR3 nucleotides read TGTGCCACCAGCAAGGGGGGGGTGAACACTGAAGCTTTCTTT. The chain couples TRBV15 to TRBJ1-1, with D perhaps matching TRBD1 (6 bases). V was cut by 4 bases and J by 0 bases, with 9 bases left in between. The CDR3 has 14 amino acids. CDR1 is LNHNV and CDR2 is YYDKDF in the germline V gene (reference sequence).

The chain recombines TRBV28 with TRBJ1-2; D gene uncertain. This CDR3 spans 14 amino acids. The V end lost 3 bases, the J end lost 7 bases, and 15 bases lay between the germline ends. Germline V gives CDR1 MDHEN, CDR2 SYDVKM. The CDR3 region is CASSFGLPGGGYTF. The DNA for the CDR3 is TGTGCCAGCAGTTTCGGCCTCCCTGGCGGTGGCTACACCTTC.

As concerns this clone: Other DNA sequences in the sample encode the same CDR3. The genes are TRBV20-1 and TRBJ1-2; 7 nucleotides match TRBD1. The length of the CDR3 is 11 residues. Per the germline V gene, CDR1 is DFQATT and CDR2 is SNEGSKA (reference sequence). V lost 5 bases and J lost 6; bases outside the gene matches: 3. The CDR3 sequence is CSASGTDGYTF. DNA of the CDR3: TGCAGTGCTTCCGGGACAGATGGCTACACCTTC.

A remark on this clone: Different DNA sequences within this sample yield the same CDR3. This chain connects TRBV14 to TRBJ1-2, with D unresolved. Germline V gene sequence: CDR1 SGHDN, CDR2 FVKESK. This CDR3 has 13 amino acids. Trimming shortened V by 0 bases and J by 2 bases, and 4 bases separated the two germline ends. The CDR3 reads CASSQDRNYGYTF. For the CDR3, the DNA is TGTGCCAGCAGCCAAGACAGGAACTATGGCTACACCTTC.

The chain combines TRBV6-5 with TRBJ2-1; D is unclear. This CDR3 spans 12 amino acids. Per germline, CDR1 MNHEY and CDR2 SVGAGI. V dropped 5 bases and J dropped 5 bases, with 7 bases sitting between them. The CDR3 sequence is CASSLLNNEQFF. CDR3 nucleotide sequence: TGTGCCAGCAGTCTACTGAACAATGAGCAGTTCTTC.

V and J are TRBV5-1 and TRBJ2-7; 9 nucleotides agree with TRBD1. CDR3 length: 15 residues. Trimming removed 4 bases from V and 3 bases from J; junction bases left unmatched: 8. Per germline, CDR1 SGHRS and CDR2 YFSETQ. The CDR3: CASSVSGTGIYEQYF. CDR3 nucleotide sequence: TGCGCCAGCAGCGTGTCCGGGACAGGGATCTACGAGCAGTACTTC.

V is TRBV7-2 and J is TRBJ1-2, with D hard to call. The CDR3 extends over 13 amino acids. V dropped 4 bases and J dropped 1 base, with 7 bases sitting between them. Per the germline V gene, CDR1 is SGHTA and CDR2 is FQGNSA. The CDR3 spells CASSYDNNYGYTF. CDR3 nucleotides: TGTGCCAGCAGCTACGACAATAACTATGGCTACACCTTC.

The chain recombines TRBV14 with TRBJ2-5, with TRBD1 identical over 7 bases. Trimming cost V 4 bases and J 1 base; bases outside gene matches: 6. Germline CDR1 reads SGHDN; CDR2 reads FVKESK. The CDR3 extends over 15 amino acids. The CDR3 sequence: CASSPYQGVQETQYF. Here the CDR3 DNA reads TGTGCCAGCAGCCCCTACCAGGGGGTCCAAGAGACCCAGTACTTC.

V is TRBV7-3 and J is TRBJ2-2; D is unclear. Germline V gene data show CDR1 as SGHTA and CDR2 as FQGTGA. The V end lost 4 bases, the J end lost 14 bases, and 14 bases lay between the germline ends. The CDR3 length is 12 residues. CDR3 region: CASSSIDGLLFF. The CDR3 coding sequence is TGTGCCAGCAGCTCCATAGACGGTCTACTGTTTTTT.

This chain uses TRBV6-4 with TRBJ1-2, with D perhaps matching TRBD1 (5 bases). The CDR3 runs 13 residues. Deletions cut 2 bases from V and 9 bases from J, with 13 bases between. CDR1 is MRHNA, CDR2 SNTAGT, per germline. The CDR3 loop reads CASSDPGQARYTF. The CDR3 bases are TGTGCCAGCAGTGACCCGGGGCAAGCACGCTACACCTTC.

The gene calls are TRBV5-1 and TRBJ1-3; TRBD1 aligns across 7 bases. Germline V CDR1 and CDR2: SGHRS, YFSETQ. V gave up 4 bases and J gave up 0 bases; unmatched junction bases: 4. The CDR3 contains 15 residues. CDR3 region: CASSGDSGSGNTIYF. In nucleotides, the CDR3 is TGCGCCAGCAGCGGGGACAGTGGCTCTGGAAACACCATATATTTT.

The chain links TRBV5-1 to TRBJ1-4, with D tentatively TRBD1 (6 bases). Trimming took 0 bases from V and 8 from J, leaving 17 bases between them. Germline V gene lookup returns CDR1 SGHRS and CDR2 YFSETQ. The CDR3 loop spans 16 amino acids. The CDR3 DNA reads TGCGCCAGCAGCTTGGCCCCAGGGGTGGGGGAAGAAAAACTGTTTTTT. Residues: CASSLAPGVGEEKLFF.

This clone appeared once. The V gene is TRBV5-4, the J gene TRBJ1-2, with 8 bases aligning to TRBD1. The CDR3 has 15 amino acids. The germline CDR1 and CDR2 sequences are SGHNT and YYREEE (reference sequence). V shed 6 bases, J shed 7 bases, and the junction held 14 bases outside the gene matches. CDR3 DNA: TGTGCCAGCACCTTAAGGCCAGGGGGCGATTTTGGCTACACCTTC. Its protein product is CASTLRPGGDFGYTF.

V usage is TRBV15 and J usage is TRBJ2-5, with D possibly being TRBD1 (5 bases). V was trimmed by 2 bases and J by 1 base, leaving 8 bases between them. Germline V gives CDR1 LNHNV, CDR2 YYDKDF (reference sequence). The CDR3 is made up of 14 amino acids. The CDR3 protein is CATSRLTAQETQYF. In DNA form, the CDR3 reads TGTGCCACCAGCAGATTGACAGCCCAAGAGACCCAGTACTTC.

This chain connects TRBV2 to TRBJ2-2; D might be TRBD2 (6 bases). This CDR3 contains 14 residues. Germline CDR1 and CDR2: SNHLY and FYNNEI. The germline V and J ends were trimmed by 8 bases and 10 bases, with 20 bases remaining between them. The CDR3 DNA is TGTGCCAGCGATAGAGACCCATGGGGGGAGGAGCTGTTTTTT. Translation: CASDRDPWGEELFF.

CDR3 DNA: TGTGCCAGCAGCCCCGGGACTAGTAAGACCCAGTACTTC. Translated: CASSPGTSKTQYF. The chain carries TRBV11-2 and TRBJ2-5, with 8 bases lining up with TRBD2. Trimming cost V 5 bases and J 6 bases; bases outside gene matches: 5. The CDR3 extends over 13 amino acids. Per germline, CDR1 SGHAT and CDR2 FQNNGV.

The chain couples TRBV30 to TRBJ1-4; a weak D match, TRBD1 (6 bases). V was clipped by 5 bases and J by 5 bases, with 21 bases between them. Germline V gene lookup returns CDR1 GTSNPN and CDR2 SVGIG (reference sequence). The CDR3 spans 16 residues. This CDR3 reads CAWSFGWDTENEKLFF. The DNA of the CDR3 is TGTGCCTGGTCTTTCGGGTGGGACACGGAGAATGAAAAACTGTTTTTT.